This record concerns one T cell receptor (beta chain) sequence. At least ten counts were recorded for this clonotype. The antigen it binds to is not known. Per-nucleotide qualities are absent, and no much larger clonotype sits a single base away. This sample was included in a study of T cells after yellow fever vaccination (dated by TCRdb to between 2018 and 2020). For context, the study as a whole: The SMART-Seq v4 Ultra Low Input RNA kit was used to prepare libraries from fractions with low cell numbers. To follow T-cell clones before and after both primary and booster YFV17D yellow fever vaccination, bulk TCR alpha and beta repertoires underwent longitudinal sequencing. The cohort comprised two healthy male donors, one aged 18 to 29 and one aged 30 to 40 years. Blood was drawn at multiple timepoints before and after primary and secondary immunization, with bulk PBMC replicates and cell subsets isolated.

Results the study describes overall, beyond this receptor: After the booster, most of the clones that had expanded following primary vaccination were detected again (almost 98% of CD4 and 88% of CD8), which suggests that memory was broadly maintained. Computational filtering was needed because FACS-sorted repertoires could contain abundant contaminating clonotypes from the bulk population. A small share of clonotypes occurred in both CD4 and CD8 compartments, likely arising from convergent recombination. Only a couple of donors were included in the study, so the extent to which the findings can be generalized is limited. The secondary T-cell response was found to be weaker but faster than the primary response, with a peak reached on day 5 rather than on day 15.

Per the publication, the treatment or condition label means: live attenuated yellow fever vaccine strain. At each blood-draw timepoint, two biological replicates of bulk PBMCs were obtained. A standard Ficoll-Paque protocol was used to isolate PBMCs from peripheral blood. RNA was extracted with TriZol from bulk PBMCs, CD4 and CD8 fractions, and dextramer-positive and dextramer-negative fractions. Counted from cysteine to phenylalanine, this CDR3 has 11 amino acids. Just CDR3 DNA is preserved here, 33 bases in frame from base 1. CDR1 is given as MNHEY and CDR2 as SMNVEV, both from the germline V gene (reference sequence). Trimming takes 11 bases off V and 0 bases off J; junction bases not matched to a gene: 1. TCR cDNA was synthesized by 5'RACE template switching, which introduced a universal primer site and unique molecular identifiers. Priming of cDNA synthesis was performed from both the TCR alpha and TCR beta constant segments. Library amplification involved two PCR steps, and the second step added sample barcodes and sequencing adapters. Sequencing of the libraries was done on either Illumina HiSeq 2500 (2x100 bp) or NovaSeq (2x150 bp). Turning to the authors' computational methods: Reads were demultiplexed and collapsed into UMI consensus sequences with MIGEC, and V(D)J alignment was performed with MiXCR. Vaccine-responding clonotypes were defined with edgeR using replicate PBMC samples, requiring FDR below 0.01 and a log2 fold change above 5 up to day 15. Each bulk clonotype was labeled CD4 or CD8 based on which sequenced repertoire, CD4 or CD8, contained the clonotype at higher abundance. TCRdb redid the processing of the public reads, applying fastp at Q25 and MiXCR, and retained in-frame beta chains. Rows with a matching CDR3 protein are joined into one entry that keeps the most common DNA and genes. TCRdb's processing, not the authors' own work, is the source of the V and J calls. The sample table contains about 350,000 distinct CDR3 sequences; only one count was recorded for approximately 8% of them. Approximately 15% of the sample comes from the top ten.

The sample here was PBMCs, taken around 45 days after the first yellow fever vaccination. This chain joins TRBV27 to TRBJ2-7; 7 bases in the middle match TRBD1. The receptor's source is a man aged 18 to 29 who received the YFV17D yellow fever vaccine. The CDR3 region reads CARDSSYEQYF. The nucleotides read TGTGCCCGGGACAGCTCCTACGAGCAGTACTTC.